This is a list of T cell receptor beta chains from one sample in a study of T-cell reconstitution after alpha-beta-depleted transplantation in children. TCRdb reprocessed the PCR reads via MiXCR and lists one record per CDR3 protein. The data contain 250,000 to 300,000 distinct CDR3 sequences, around 7.1% of them singletons. Sequencing used peripheral blood, obtained 360 days after TCRalphabeta/CD19-depleted stem cell transplant. The receptor source for this set is a female patient aged 2-9 years who had a stem cell transplant for Fanconi anemia, so the T cells may come from the graft donor. CDR3s include the opening cysteine and the closing phenylalanine or tryptophan. A D gene is named only where the DNA matches it firmly. Rows may omit the clone size; those that give it use once, few, many or a size class.

j_gene: TRBJ1-1; d_gene: .; v_gene: TRBV5-1; abundance: .; CDR3aa: CASSLGIGGTVNTEAFF; CDR3nt: TGCGCCAGCAGCTTGGGGATAGGGGGGACGGTGAACACTGAAGCTTTCTTT
j_gene: TRBJ1-1; d_gene: .; v_gene: TRBV10-2; abundance: few; CDR3aa: CASSEVPRWGARTEAFF; CDR3nt: TGCGCCAGCAGTGAGGTACCCCGGTGGGGGGCGAGGACTGAAGCTTTCTTT
j_gene: TRBJ1-1; d_gene: .; v_gene: TRBV11-2; abundance: few; CDR3aa: CASSHPRGLDTEAFF; CDR3nt: TGTGCCAGCAGCCATCCTCGGGGTTTGGACACTGAAGCTTTCTTT
j_gene: TRBJ2-5; d_gene: .; v_gene: TRBV2; abundance: .; CDR3aa: CASRGVSKETQYF; CDR3nt: TGTGCCAGCAGAGGGGTGAGCAAGGAGACCCAGTACTTC
j_gene: TRBJ2-7; d_gene: TRBD2; v_gene: TRBV7-2; abundance: .; CDR3aa: CASSLISGGPYEQYF; CDR3nt: TGTGCCAGCAGCTTAATAAGCGGGGGGCCCTACGAGCAGTACTTC
j_gene: TRBJ2-1; d_gene: .; v_gene: TRBV18; abundance: .; CDR3aa: CASSPRAGRTSYNEQFF; CDR3nt: TGTGCCAGCTCACCACGGGCTGGGCGTACCTCCTACAATGAGCAGTTCTTC
j_gene: TRBJ2-3; d_gene: .; v_gene: TRBV5-1; abundance: many; CDR3aa: CASSFQSTDTQYF; CDR3nt: TGCGCCAGCAGCTTCCAGAGCACAGATACGCAGTATTTT
j_gene: TRBJ1-2; d_gene: TRBD1; v_gene: TRBV9; abundance: many; CDR3aa: CASSVGDREYYGYTF; CDR3nt: TGTGCCAGCAGCGTAGGGGACAGGGAGTATTATGGCTACACCTTC
j_gene: TRBJ2-7; d_gene: .; v_gene: TRBV11-2; abundance: many; CDR3aa: CASSLRTDSTYEQYF; CDR3nt: TGTGCCAGCAGCTTAAGGACAGACTCCACCTACGAGCAGTACTTC
j_gene: TRBJ2-5; d_gene: .; v_gene: TRBV20-1; abundance: many; CDR3aa: CSAPLGGGETQYF; CDR3nt: TGCAGTGCTCCGTTGGGGGGTGGGGAGACCCAGTACTTC
j_gene: TRBJ1-4; d_gene: TRBD1; v_gene: TRBV20-1; abundance: .; CDR3aa: CSARGDRGRTGAAEKLFF; CDR3nt: TGCAGTGCTAGAGGAGACAGGGGGCGAACAGGGGCAGCCGAAAAACTGTTTTTT
j_gene: TRBJ1-1; d_gene: .; v_gene: TRBV30; abundance: .; CDR3aa: CAWSVSGGGTEAFF; CDR3nt: TGTGCCTGGAGTGTATCGGGGGGTGGGACTGAAGCTTTCTTT
j_gene: TRBJ2-3; d_gene: .; v_gene: TRBV7-9; abundance: many; CDR3aa: CASSLPAESTDTQYF; CDR3nt: TGTGCCAGCAGCTTACCAGCGGAAAGCACAGATACGCAGTATTTT
j_gene: TRBJ2-1; d_gene: .; v_gene: TRBV2; abundance: .; CDR3aa: CASRRGSLYNEQFF; CDR3nt: TGTGCCAGCAGGAGGGGTTCTCTCTACAATGAGCAGTTCTTC
j_gene: TRBJ2-1; d_gene: .; v_gene: TRBV7-7; abundance: many; CDR3aa: CASSPSPRQGNEQFF; CDR3nt: TGTGCCAGCAGTCCATCCCCGCGCCAGGGTAATGAGCAGTTCTTC
j_gene: TRBJ2-7; d_gene: .; v_gene: TRBV3-1; abundance: many; CDR3aa: CASSPGRDEQYF; CDR3nt: TGTGCCAGCAGCCCGGGCAGGGACGAGCAGTACTTC
j_gene: TRBJ2-7; d_gene: TRBD1; v_gene: TRBV11-2; abundance: few; CDR3aa: CASSFTGTDYEQYF; CDR3nt: TGTGCCAGCAGCTTTACAGGGACAGACTACGAGCAGTACTTC
j_gene: TRBJ2-1; d_gene: .; v_gene: TRBV7-7; abundance: many; CDR3aa: CASSVGTPTYNEQFF; CDR3nt: TGTGCCAGCAGCGTAGGGACACCCACCTACAATGAGCAGTTCTTC
j_gene: TRBJ1-1; d_gene: .; v_gene: TRBV4-2; abundance: few; CDR3aa: CASSQGSFRGETEAFF; CDR3nt: TGTGCCAGCAGCCAAGGCTCCTTCAGGGGAGAAACTGAAGCTTTCTTT
j_gene: TRBJ2-3; d_gene: TRBD2; v_gene: TRBV7-9; abundance: .; CDR3aa: CASTLSGGAISLDTQYF; CDR3nt: TGTGCCAGCACGCTCAGCGGGGGGGCTATCAGTTTGGATACGCAGTATTTT
j_gene: TRBJ2-1; d_gene: .; v_gene: TRBV4-3; abundance: many; CDR3aa: CASSQDLRRDNEQFF; CDR3nt: TGCGCCAGCAGCCAAGATCTTCGAAGGGACAATGAGCAGTTCTTC
j_gene: TRBJ2-6; d_gene: .; v_gene: TRBV25-1; abundance: few; CDR3aa: CASSEYEGSGANVLTF; CDR3nt: TGTGCCAGCAGTGAATATGAGGGGTCCGGGGCCAACGTCCTGACTTTC
j_gene: TRBJ2-1; d_gene: TRBD1; v_gene: TRBV6-5; abundance: few; CDR3aa: CASSYQGQGWYNEQFF; CDR3nt: TGTGCCAGCAGTTACCAAGGACAGGGGTGGTACAATGAGCAGTTCTTC
j_gene: TRBJ2-5; d_gene: .; v_gene: TRBV2; abundance: few; CDR3aa: CASSESRVQETQYF; CDR3nt: TGTGCCAGCAGTGAATCCAGGGTTCAAGAGACCCAGTACTTC
j_gene: TRBJ2-5; d_gene: .; v_gene: TRBV9; abundance: many; CDR3aa: CASSVEGGGSYQETQYF; CDR3nt: TGTGCCAGCAGCGTAGAAGGGGGGGGGTCGTACCAAGAGACCCAGTACTTC
j_gene: TRBJ1-5; d_gene: .; v_gene: TRBV5-1; abundance: many; CDR3aa: CASSLGRALNQPQHF; CDR3nt: TGCGCCAGCAGCTTGGGCAGGGCCCTAAATCAGCCCCAGCATTTT
j_gene: TRBJ2-2; d_gene: .; v_gene: TRBV12-3/TRBV12-4; abundance: many; CDR3aa: CASSLSIGHPTGELFF; CDR3nt: TGTGCCAGCAGTTTAAGTATAGGACACCCCACCGGGGAGCTGTTTTTT
j_gene: TRBJ1-6; d_gene: .; v_gene: TRBV20-1; abundance: .; CDR3aa: CSAPLGGQNSPLHF; CDR3nt: TGCAGTGCTCCGCTGGGGGGCCAGAATTCACCCCTCCACTTT
j_gene: TRBJ2-3; d_gene: .; v_gene: TRBV3-1; abundance: .; CDR3aa: CASSHPGGGIPDTQYF; CDR3nt: TGTGCCAGCAGCCACCCCGGGGGCGGGATACCAGATACGCAGTATTTT
j_gene: TRBJ1-2; d_gene: .; v_gene: TRBV5-1; abundance: many; CDR3aa: CASSPSREVYGYTF; CDR3nt: TGCGCCAGCAGCCCGTCCAGGGAGGTCTATGGCTACACCTTC
j_gene: TRBJ2-5; d_gene: .; v_gene: TRBV2; abundance: few; CDR3aa: CASSVRIQETQYF; CDR3nt: TGTGCCAGCAGTGTCCGAATCCAAGAGACCCAGTACTTC